One TCR beta chain is described in this entry. Its antigen is undetermined. This sample is drawn from a study of T cell responses to AZD1222 COVID-19 vaccine. Study-level results: Rises in breadth and depth of Spike-specific TCRs came after two AZD1222 doses.

TCRdb keeps only in-frame clones here, not all; method: immunoSEQ multiplex PCR. This sample has about 140,000 clones; approximately 92% occur once, and the top ten carry around 6.5%. The CDR3 has 14 amino acids. The V end was cut by 4 bases, the J end by 6 bases, with 13 bases between. Germline CDR1 reads SGHRS; CDR2 reads YFSETQ. The sample consisted of peripheral blood, taken 28 days after the second AZD1222 dose. The clonotype originates from an adult who received the AZD1222 COVID-19 vaccine. V and J are TRBV5-1 and TRBJ1-4; D is possibly TRBD1 (5 bases). Written as DNA, the CDR3 is TGCGCCAGCAGCCGGGGACTGCCCGATGAAAAACTGTTTTTT. It translates to CASSRGLPDEKLFF.